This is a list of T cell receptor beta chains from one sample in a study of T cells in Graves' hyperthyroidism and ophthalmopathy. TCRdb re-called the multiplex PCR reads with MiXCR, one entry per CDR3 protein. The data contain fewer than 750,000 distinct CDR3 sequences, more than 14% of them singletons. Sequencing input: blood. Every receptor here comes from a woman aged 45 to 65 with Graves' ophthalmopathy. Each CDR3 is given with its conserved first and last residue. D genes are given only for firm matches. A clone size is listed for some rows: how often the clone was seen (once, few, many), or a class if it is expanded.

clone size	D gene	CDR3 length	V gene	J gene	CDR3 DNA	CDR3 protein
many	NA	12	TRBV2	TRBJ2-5	TGTGCCAGCGGGGCCCCACAAGAGACCCAGTACTTC	CASGAPQETQYF
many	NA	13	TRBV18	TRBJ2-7	TGTGCCAGCTCCCAGGCCCAACCCTACGAGCAGTACTTC	CASSQAQPYEQYF
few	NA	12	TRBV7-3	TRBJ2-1	TGTGCCAGCAGCGAAACAGTACATGAGCAGTTCTTC	CASSETVHEQFF
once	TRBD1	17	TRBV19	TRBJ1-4	TGTGCCAGCACGGACAGGTATCGGAGCGCAACTAATGAAAAACTGTTTTTT	CASTDRYRSATNEKLFF
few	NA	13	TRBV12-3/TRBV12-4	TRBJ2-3	TGTGCCAGCGGTACAGGTAGCACAGATACGCAGTATTTT	CASGTGSTDTQYF
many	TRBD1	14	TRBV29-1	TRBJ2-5	TGCAGCGTTGCAGACAGCGGACCAGGGGGGACCCAGTACTTC	CSVADSGPGGTQYF
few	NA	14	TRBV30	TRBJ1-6	TGTGCCTGGAGTGTAGGGGGGCTTCGATCACCCCTCCACTTT	CAWSVGGLRSPLHF
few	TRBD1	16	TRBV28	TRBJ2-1	TGTGCCAGCAGTTTGAGCAGGGACAGGGGTATCCATGAGCAGTTCTTC	CASSLSRDRGIHEQFF
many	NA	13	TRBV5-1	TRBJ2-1	TGCGCCAGCAGATCACAGGGAGGCAATGAGCAGTTCTTC	CASRSQGGNEQFF
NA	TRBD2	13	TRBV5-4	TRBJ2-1	TGTGCCAGCAGCGGCGGGAGGGCTTATGAGCAGTTCTTC	CASSGGRAYEQFF
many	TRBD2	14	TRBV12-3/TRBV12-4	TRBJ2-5	TGTGCCAGCAGTGGGACTAGCGTCGGGGAGACCCAGTACTTC	CASSGTSVGETQYF
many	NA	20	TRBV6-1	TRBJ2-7	TGTGCCAGCAGTTTGCGGGCCTGGGGCTCCGGTCTCCTCTTCATCTACGAGCAGTACTTC	CASSLRAWGSGLLFIYEQYF
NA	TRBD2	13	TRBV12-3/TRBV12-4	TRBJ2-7	TGTGCCGGCAGTTTGGGGGGGTCCAACGAGCAGTACTTC	CAGSLGGSNEQYF
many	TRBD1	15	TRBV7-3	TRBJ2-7	TGTGCCAGCAGCACCGGACAGGACCGCTCCTACGAGCAGTACTTC	CASSTGQDRSYEQYF
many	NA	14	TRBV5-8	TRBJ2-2	TGTGCCAGCAGCTTGGGACTCTACACCGGGGAGCTGTTTTTT	CASSLGLYTGELFF
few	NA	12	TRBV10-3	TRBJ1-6	TGTGCCATCAACCAGGGAGGCTCACCCCTCCACTTT	CAINQGGSPLHF
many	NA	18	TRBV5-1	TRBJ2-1	TGCGCCAGCAGCTTGGGCCCAGGGTTGAAGAGCTCCTACAATGAGCAGTTCTTC	CASSLGPGLKSSYNEQFF
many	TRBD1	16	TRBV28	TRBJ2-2	TGTGCCAGCAGTCGTCCGGGACAGGGGGCGTGGGGGGAGCTGTTTTTT	CASSRPGQGAWGELFF
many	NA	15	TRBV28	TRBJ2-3	TGTGCCAGCAGTTCCCCGTGGCGGGGCACAGATACGCAGTATTTT	CASSSPWRGTDTQYF
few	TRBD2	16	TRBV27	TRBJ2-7	TGTGCCAGCGGACGGACGGGAGGGAGAGGAACCTACGAGCAGTACTTC	CASGRTGGRGTYEQYF
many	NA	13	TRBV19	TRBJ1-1	TGTGCCAGTAGTAGCGACAGTAGCACTGAAGCTTTCTTT	CASSSDSSTEAFF
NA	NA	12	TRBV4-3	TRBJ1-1	TGCGCCAGCAGCCAAGTTGGACAGCAAGCTTTCTTT	CASSQVGQQAFF
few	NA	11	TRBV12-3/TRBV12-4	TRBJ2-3	TGTGCCAGCAGTAGACAGGAGGCGCAGTATTTT	CASSRQEAQYF
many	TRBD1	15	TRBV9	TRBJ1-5	TGTGCCAGCAGCGCGGGGACAGGGACGGGCCAGCCCCAGCATTTT	CASSAGTGTGQPQHF
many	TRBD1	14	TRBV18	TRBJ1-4	TGTGCCAGCTCACCCGGGACAGAGCTTGAAAAACTGTTTTTT	CASSPGTELEKLFF
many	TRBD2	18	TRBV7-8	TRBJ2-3	TGTGCCAGCAGCTTAGAGATAGCGGGAGGATGGAGCACAGATACGCAGTATTTT	CASSLEIAGGWSTDTQYF
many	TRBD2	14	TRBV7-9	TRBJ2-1	TGTGCCAGCGCCGGACTAGCGGGAGTGGATGAGCAGTTCTTC	CASAGLAGVDEQFF
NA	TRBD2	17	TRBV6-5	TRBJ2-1	TGTGCCAGCAGTTACTTCAGACTAGCGGGAGGTTTTGATGAGCAGTTCTTC	CASSYFRLAGGFDEQFF
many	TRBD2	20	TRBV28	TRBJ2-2	TGTGCCAGCAGTACACCCGGTTTGGCGGGAGGACCCGATTACACCGGGGAGCTGTTTTTT	CASSTPGLAGGPDYTGELFF
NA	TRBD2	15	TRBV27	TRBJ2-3	TGTGCCAGCAGTTTATTTCGCGGGAGTGGGACTACGCAGTATTTT	CASSLFRGSGTTQYF
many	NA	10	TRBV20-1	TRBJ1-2	TGCAGTGCTAGGGGGAATGGCTACACCTTC	CSARGNGYTF
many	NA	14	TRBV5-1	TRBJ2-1	TGCGCCAGCAGCTTGGATGCATTTTACAATGAGCAGTTCTTC	CASSLDAFYNEQFF
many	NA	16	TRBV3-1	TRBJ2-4	TGTGCCAGCAGCCAAGAGGGCTTGGGCGTGGAAAACATTCAGTACTTC	CASSQEGLGVENIQYF
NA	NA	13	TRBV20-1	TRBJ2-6	TGCAGTGCATACCACTCTGGGGCCAACGTCCTGACTTTC	CSAYHSGANVLTF
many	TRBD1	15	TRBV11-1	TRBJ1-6	TGTGCCAGCAGCCCCTCCAGGGGGCGGAATTCACCCCTCCACTTT	CASSPSRGRNSPLHF
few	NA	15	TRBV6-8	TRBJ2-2	TGTGCCAGCAGCCAGTCGGACAGCTACACCGGGGAGCTGTTTTTT	CASSQSDSYTGELFF
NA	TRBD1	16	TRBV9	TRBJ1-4	TGTGCCAGCAGCACGAGGACAGGGACGGCTAATGAAAAACTGTTTTTT	CASSTRTGTANEKLFF
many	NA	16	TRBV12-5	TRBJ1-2	TGTGCTAGTGGTCTCCGGGACGGCGCTACTAACTATGGCTACACCTTC	CASGLRDGATNYGYTF
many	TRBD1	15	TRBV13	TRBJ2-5	TGTGCCAGCAGGAATAGACAGGGCCTCCAAGAGACCCAGTACTTC	CASRNRQGLQETQYF
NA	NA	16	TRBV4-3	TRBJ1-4	TGCGCCAGCAGCCCCGGTGGAGGCGCAACTAATGAAAAACTGTTTTTT	CASSPGGGATNEKLFF
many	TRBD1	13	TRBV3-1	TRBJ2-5	TGTGCCAGCAGCCAAGGGCCTGGACAGGGGTACTACTTC	CASSQGPGQGYYF
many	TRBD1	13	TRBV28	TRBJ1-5	TGTGCCAGCAACCAGGGGGCAAATCAGCCCCAGCATTTT	CASNQGANQPQHF
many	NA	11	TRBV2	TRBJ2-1	TGTGCCAGCAGCTCTAGGAATGAGCAGTTCTTC	CASSSRNEQFF
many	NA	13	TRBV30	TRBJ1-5	TGTGCCTGGAGGGGTAAAGGGTATCAGCCCCAGCATTTT	CAWRGKGYQPQHF
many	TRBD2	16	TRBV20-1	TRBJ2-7	TGCAGTGCTAGGCTAGGGAGCGGGACTCCCTACTACGAGCAGTACTTC	CSARLGSGTPYYEQYF
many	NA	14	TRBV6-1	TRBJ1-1	TGTGCCAGCAGGATAGAAGAAGTAAACACTGAAGCTTTCTTT	CASRIEEVNTEAFF
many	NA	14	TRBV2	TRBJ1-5	TGTGCCAGCAGTGAAGAATGGTCCGCGAGTAACCAGCATTTT	CASSEEWSASNQHF
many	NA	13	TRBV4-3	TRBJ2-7	TGCGCCAGCAGCCAAGTGAGGTCCCACGAGCAGTACTTC	CASSQVRSHEQYF
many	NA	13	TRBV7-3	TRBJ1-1	TGTGCCAGCAGCCGACAGATGAACACTGAAGCTTTCTTT	CASSRQMNTEAFF